These 30 T cell receptor beta chains originate from one sample sequenced in a study of regulatory T cells in long-lasting Graves disease. Stated time point: persistent/refractory GD, antithyroid drugs over 5 years with positive TRAb. The authors made the TCR library using RNA they extracted from PBMCs. According to the study, TCR beta libraries were built with iRepertoire HTBI primers and CDR3-region Arm-PCR. TCRdb ran MiXCR on the multiplex PCR reads and lists one entry per CDR3 protein. The sample lists roughly 300,000 distinct CDR3 sequences, about 20% occurring once. Sequencing used peripheral blood mononuclear cells (PBMCs), obtained when the disease was refractory, from a patient treated with antithyroid drugs. The receptors were gathered from a female donor with Graves disease.

This clonotype was recorded at least ten times. This sequence joins TRBV27 and TRBJ1-2; D is perhaps TRBD1 (5 bases). Germline V gene data show CDR1 as MNHEY and CDR2 as SMNVEV (reference sequence). The CDR3 has 14 amino acids. V gave up 8 bases and J gave up 8 bases, with 21 bases separating them. The DNA of the CDR3 is TGTGCCAGCGCCCTAATGGGGGGTCGGGAGGGCTACACCTTC. Protein product: CASALMGGREGYTF.

Many counts were recorded for this clonotype. The chain recombines TRBV10-3 with TRBJ2-2; perhaps TRBD2 as D (5 bases). V lost 10 bases to trimming and J lost 6 bases, with 15 bases between them. Germline CDR1 ENHRY, CDR2 SYGVKD. This CDR3 contains 13 residues. The CDR3: CATRVGEPGELFF. Written as DNA, the CDR3 is TGTGCCACCCGCGTCGGGGAGCCCGGGGAGCTGTTTTTT.

The chain recombines TRBV5-6 with TRBJ1-6, with TRBD1 matching 10 bases. The CDR3 is made up of 14 amino acids. CDR1 is SGHDT and CDR2 is YYEEEE in the germline V gene. The trim removed 2 bases at V and 13 bases at J, leaving 6 bases unmatched. DNA for the CDR3: TGTGCCAGCAGCTTATGGGACAGGGGTTCCCCCCTCCACTTT. Residues: CASSLWDRGSPLHF.

The chain recombines TRBV7-8 with TRBJ1-1; tentative D call: TRBD1 (5 bases). V was trimmed by 1 base and J by 1 base, leaving 10 bases between them. The CDR3 consists of 15 residues. Germline V CDR1 and CDR2: SGHVS, FQNEAQ. The CDR3 region has the DNA TGTGCCAGCAGCTTAGTCTTTGGACAGAACACTGAAGCTTTCTTT. Protein product: CASSLVFGQNTEAFF.

The table lists this clonotype with many counts. This chain connects TRBV5-1 to TRBJ1-5; D ambiguous. V lost 5 bases to trimming and J lost 5 bases, with 11 bases between them. Germline CDR1 and CDR2: SGHRS and YFSETQ. CDR3 size: 13 residues. For the CDR3, the DNA is TGCGCCAGCAGACAGACCGCTGATCAGCCCCAGCATTTT. This encodes CASRQTADQPQHF. The entire variable domain, with the rest obtained from reference TRBV5-1 and TRBJ1-5, is as follows: KAGVTQTPRYLIKTRGQQVTLSCSPISGHRSVSWYQQTPGQGLQFLFEYFSETQRNKGNFPGRFSGRQFSNSRSEMNVSTLELGDSALYLCASRQTADQPQHFGDGTRLSIL.

The V gene is TRBV7-9, the J gene TRBJ1-4; tentatively, D is TRBD1 (5 bases). V lost 3 bases and J lost 8, with 16 bases in between. This CDR3 contains 15 residues. Germline lookup yields CDR1 SEHNR and CDR2 FQNEAQ (reference sequence). CDR3 sequence reads: CASSLGGRGWEKLFF. In DNA, the CDR3 is TGTGCCAGCAGCTTGGGGGGTAGGGGCTGGGAAAAACTGTTTTTT.

The chain recombines TRBV20-1 with TRBJ1-1; 9 bases align to TRBD1. This CDR3 has 14 residues. V lost 5 bases, J lost 3 bases, and 7 bases stayed unmatched. Germline V CDR1 and CDR2: DFQATT, SNEGSKA (reference sequence). Written as DNA, the CDR3 is TGCAGTGCTCCTCAGACAGGGGGTCACACTGAAGCTTTCTTT. Protein product: CSAPQTGGHTEAFF.

The table lists this clonotype with many counts. The J gene is TRBJ2-5, the V gene TRBV3-1, with 7 bases identical to TRBD2. This CDR3 has 15 amino acids. With V trimmed by 2 bases and J by 8 bases, 11 bases remained unmatched. The germline V gene encodes CDR1 LGHDT and CDR2 YNNKEL (reference sequence). The CDR3 reads CASSQWWLAVDTQYF. The CDR3 nucleotides read TGTGCCAGCAGCCAATGGTGGCTAGCGGTCGACACCCAGTACTTC.

This clonotype showed up just a few times. This chain links TRBV6-1 with TRBJ1-6; D is unresolved. Trimming took 0 bases from V and 6 from J, leaving 12 bases between them. CDR1 is MNHNS, CDR2 SASEGT, per germline. This CDR3 has 16 amino acids. In nucleotides, the CDR3 is TGTGCCAGCAGTGAAGCGCCTGGCGGAGTTAATTCACCCCTCCACTTT. Protein sequence: CASSEAPGGVNSPLHF.

This clonotype has only a few counts. This chain connects TRBV6-1 to TRBJ2-5; 11 nucleotides match TRBD2. Germline trimming cut 4 bases from V and 1 base from J; bases unmatched to any gene: 5. The CDR3 has 16 amino acids. The germline gives CDR1 MNHNS, CDR2 SASEGT. DNA of the CDR3: TGTGCCAGCAGTGTTTTTAGCGGGAGGGCCCAAGAGACCCAGTACTTC. Residues: CASSVFSGRAQETQYF.

This clonotype was counted many times. The CDR3 loop is CASSYSPGSYEQYF. The CDR3 DNA sequence: TGTGCCAGCAGTTACTCCCCCGGTTCCTACGAGCAGTACTTC. This chain joins TRBV6-5 and TRBJ2-7; D gene uncertain. The CDR3 is 14 residues long. V was clipped by 0 bases and J by 1 base, with 7 bases between them. Germline lookup yields CDR1 MNHEY and CDR2 SVGAGI.

The gene calls are TRBV4-3 and TRBJ2-7, with TRBD1 matching over 9 bases. There are 15 residues in the CDR3. With 1 base clipped from V and 2 bases from J, the junction kept 3 bases outside the gene matches. Germline V gene lookup returns CDR1 LGHNA and CDR2 YSLEER. DNA for the CDR3: TGCGCCAGCAGCCAAGCCGGGACAGGGACCTACGAGCAGTACTTC. As protein: CASSQAGTGTYEQYF.

This clonotype was seen at least ten times. The rearrangement links TRBV7-9 to TRBJ2-7; D is unresolved. Germline CDR1 is SEHNR and CDR2 is FQNEAQ (reference sequence). This CDR3 spans 13 amino acids. Trimming removed 4 bases from V and 5 bases from J, with 12 bases in between. DNA for the CDR3: TGTGCCAGCAGCTCCGCGAGTATCCACGAGCAGTACTTC. This codes for CASSSASIHEQYF.

This chain uses TRBV2 with TRBJ2-3; D call uncertain. This CDR3 has 13 amino acids. The V end lost 6 bases, the J end lost 2 bases, and 9 bases lay between the germline ends. Germline CDR1 SNHLY, CDR2 FYNNEI. The CDR3 loop is CASSLHPTDTQYF. Here the CDR3 DNA reads TGTGCCAGCAGCCTACACCCCACAGATACGCAGTATTTT.

In its sample, this clonotype was seen many times. V usage is TRBV9 and J usage is TRBJ2-3, with D unresolved. From germline, CDR1 is SGDLS and CDR2 YYNGEE. The germline V and J ends were trimmed by 2 bases and 2 bases, with 12 bases remaining between them. This CDR3 is 15 amino acids long. Here the CDR3 reads CASSVLSWDTDTQYF. The CDR3 bases are TGTGCCAGCAGCGTCTTAAGTTGGGACACAGATACGCAGTATTTT.

This clonotype was seen repeatedly, ten times or more. This chain joins TRBV5-8 and TRBJ1-6; a weak D match, TRBD1 (6 bases). In germline, CDR1 is SGHTS, CDR2 YDEGEE. The CDR3 loop spans 15 amino acids. V gave up 4 bases and J gave up 7 bases, with 15 bases separating them. The CDR3 DNA reads TGTGCCAGCAGCCTAGACAGGCGACGGAATTCACCCCTCCACTTT. This translates into CASSLDRRRNSPLHF.

This clonotype was counted many times. The chain has TRBV3-1 and TRBJ2-7, with 13 nucleotides matching TRBD2. CDR1 and CDR2 from the germline V gene are LGHDT and YNNKEL (reference sequence). The J segment lost 2 bases and the V segment lost 1 base, leaving 2 bases of the junction unmatched. This CDR3 has 16 residues. The DNA of the CDR3 is TGTGCCAGCAGCCAAGGACTAGCGGGGGGCGCCTACGAGCAGTACTTC. Translating gives CASSQGLAGGAYEQYF.

This clonotype was picked up many times. J is TRBJ2-5 and V is TRBV19; the D gene could be TRBD1 or TRBD2 (6 bases each). There are 14 residues in the CDR3. The V gene lost 3 bases and the J gene lost 3 bases, with 11 bases spanning the gap. Germline-derived CDR1 and CDR2 are LNHDA and SQIVND (reference sequence). This CDR3 is CASSISGAEETQYF. The CDR3, as DNA: TGTGCCAGTAGTATCTCGGGGGCCGAAGAGACCCAGTACTTC.

This clonotype was seen many times. This sequence joins TRBV10-1 and TRBJ2-5; the D gene could be TRBD1 or TRBD2 (6 bases each). There are 13 residues in the CDR3. Germline V gene lookup returns CDR1 WNHNN and CDR2 SYGVQD (reference sequence). V dropped 9 bases and J dropped 5 bases, with 16 bases sitting between them. CDR3 loop: CARGGGEWETQYF. The CDR3 coding sequence is TGCGCCAGAGGAGGGGGAGAGTGGGAGACCCAGTACTTC.

This clonotype was detected ten times or more. The V and J genes are TRBV24-1 and TRBJ1-4; D ambiguous. CDR1 and CDR2 (germline): KGHDR, SFDVKD. Trimming shortened V by 2 bases and J by 6 bases, and 3 bases separated the two germline ends. This CDR3 spans 12 amino acids. DNA of the CDR3: TGTGCCACCAGTGATTACGATGAAAAACTGTTTTTT. Protein sequence: CATSDYDEKLFF.

The V gene is TRBV4-3, the J gene TRBJ1-1, with a tentative D call TRBD1 (6 bases). With 0 bases removed from V and 0 bases from J, the gap between germline ends came to 17 bases. CDR1 LGHNA and CDR2 YSLEER come from the germline V gene. The CDR3 runs 18 residues. CDR3 region: CASSQEAGAWLMNTEAFF. CDR3 sequence (DNA): TGCGCCAGCAGCCAAGAAGCAGGGGCTTGGCTGATGAACACTGAAGCTTTCTTT.

Only a few counts were recorded for this clonotype. The rearrangement links TRBV3-1 to TRBJ1-5; D is unclear. Germline loops: CDR1 LGHDT, CDR2 YNNKEL (reference sequence). Trimming removed 3 bases at V and 9 bases at J, with 9 bases between. The CDR3 is 12 amino acids. The CDR3 nucleotides read TGTGCCAGCAGCCATAACGAAGGGCCCCAGCATTTT. It specifies CASSHNEGPQHF.

This clonotype was seen only a few times. The V gene is TRBV6-5, the J gene TRBJ1-4, with D possibly matching TRBD1 (5 bases). The ends were cut back, 2 bases at V and 5 bases at J, with 12 bases in the middle. There are 15 residues in the CDR3. Germline V lookup: CDR1 MNHEY, CDR2 SVGAGI. Here the CDR3 reads CASSYGSGSNEKLFF. The CDR3 DNA sequence: TGTGCCAGCAGTTACGGGTCAGGGAGCAATGAAAAACTGTTTTTT.

This clonotype showed up just a few times. V is TRBV6-2 or TRBV6-3 and J is TRBJ1-5; a weak D match, TRBD1 (5 bases). V lost 5 bases, J lost 5 bases, and 13 bases lay in between. Looked up from germline, CDR1 is MNHEY and CDR2 is SVGEGT. This CDR3 is 14 amino acids long. The CDR3 spells CASSAGLTYQPQHF. CDR3 in DNA: TGTGCCAGCAGTGCGGGACTGACCTATCAGCCCCAGCATTTT.

The V gene is TRBV16, the J gene TRBJ2-2, with D unresolved. V lost 2 bases and J 8 bases, leaving 15 bases between the germline ends. The CDR3 consists of 15 residues. CDR1 and CDR2 (germline): KGHSY, FQNENV. CDR3 in amino acids: CASSQVGVDRGELFF. In DNA, the CDR3 is TGTGCCAGCAGCCAAGTCGGCGTGGACCGGGGGGAGCTGTTTTTT.

This clonotype was observed many times. This sequence joins TRBV18 and TRBJ2-5; no clear D gene. Per germline, CDR1 KGHSH and CDR2 LQKENI. This CDR3 comprises 11 residues. V lost 8 bases to trimming and J lost 2 bases, with 6 bases between them. In DNA, the CDR3 is TGTGCCAGCAGCTCTCAAGAGACCCAGTACTTC. It is translated as CASSSQETQYF.

This clonotype was counted ten times or more. The chain recombines TRBV7-6 with TRBJ2-5; either TRBD1 or TRBD2 may fit D (5 bases each). The CDR3 loop spans 15 amino acids. Per germline, CDR1 SGHVS and CDR2 FNYEAQ. V lost 5 bases and J 4 bases, leaving 17 bases between the germline ends. For the CDR3, the DNA is TGTGCCAGCAGCGTGTCTCGGGACCCTCGAGAGACCCAGTACTTC. The encoded protein is CASSVSRDPRETQYF.

This clonotype was detected only a few times. The chain carries TRBV28 and TRBJ2-2; no reliable D call. The germline V gene has CDR1 MDHEN and CDR2 SYDVKM. The length of the CDR3 is 14 residues. V was trimmed by 4 bases and J by 4 bases, leaving 10 bases between them. The CDR3 DNA sequence: TGTGCCAGCAGTTCCGGGTTGGGCACCGGGGAGCTGTTTTTT. As protein: CASSSGLGTGELFF. The entire variable domain, with the rest obtained from reference TRBV28 and TRBJ2-2, is as follows: DVKVTQSSRYLVKRTGEKVFLECVQDMDHENMFWYRQDPGLGLRLIYFSYDVKMKEKGDIPEGYSVSREKKERFSLILESASTNQTSMYLCASSSGLGTGELFFGEGSRLTVL.

This clonotype was counted a few times. V is TRBV7-9 and J is TRBJ1-2; D remains ambiguous. The CDR3 covers 13 residues. Trimming removed 5 bases at V and 8 bases at J, with 15 bases between. Per germline, CDR1 SEHNR and CDR2 FQNEAQ (reference sequence). The CDR3 protein is CASSVGPPGGYTF. DNA for the CDR3: TGTGCCAGCAGCGTTGGACCACCGGGAGGCTACACCTTC. The full variable domain, completed using reference TRBV7-9 and TRBJ1-2, is DTGVSQNPRHKITKRGQNVTFRCDPISEHNRLYWYRQTLGQGPEFLTYFQNEAQLEKSRLLSDRFSAERPKGSFSTLEIQRTEQGDSAMYLCASSVGPPGGYTFGSGTRLTVV.

This chain's CDR3 is CASRGGQTYEQYF. The CDR3 DNA is TGTGCCAGCAGGGGGGGACAAACCTACGAGCAGTACTTC. The rearrangement links TRBV27 to TRBJ2-7; possibly TRBD1 or TRBD2 for D (6 bases each). Germline values: CDR1 MNHEY, CDR2 SMNVEV (reference sequence). The CDR3 sequence is 13 residues long. Trimming took off 6 bases at V and 2 bases at J, with 11 bases between the two ends.